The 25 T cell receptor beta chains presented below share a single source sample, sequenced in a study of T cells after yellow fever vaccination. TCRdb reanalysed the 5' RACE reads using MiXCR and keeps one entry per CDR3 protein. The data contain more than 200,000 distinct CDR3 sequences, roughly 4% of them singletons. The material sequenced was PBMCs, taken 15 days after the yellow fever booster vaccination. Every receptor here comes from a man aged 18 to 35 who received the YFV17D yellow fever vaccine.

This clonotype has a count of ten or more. The CDR3 loop reads CASSPDPYGYTF. CDR3 bases: TGTGCCAGCAGCCCGGACCCTTATGGCTACACCTTC. The chain joins TRBV7-9 to TRBJ1-2; D is ambiguous. V was clipped by 5 bases and J by 5 bases, with 9 bases between them. Per the germline V gene, CDR1 is SEHNR and CDR2 is FQNEAQ (reference sequence). The length of the CDR3 is 12 residues.

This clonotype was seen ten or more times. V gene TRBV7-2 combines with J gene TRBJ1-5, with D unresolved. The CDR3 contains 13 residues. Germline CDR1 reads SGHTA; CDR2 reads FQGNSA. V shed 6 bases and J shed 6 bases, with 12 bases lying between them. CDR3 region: CASSSTIRQPQHF. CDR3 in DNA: TGTGCCAGCAGTTCTACTATTCGTCAGCCCCAGCATTTT.

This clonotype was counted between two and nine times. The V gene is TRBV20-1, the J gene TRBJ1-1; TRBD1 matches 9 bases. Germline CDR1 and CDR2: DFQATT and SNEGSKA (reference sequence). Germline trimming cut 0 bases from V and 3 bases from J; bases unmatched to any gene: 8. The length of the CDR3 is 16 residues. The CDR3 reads CSARDRRTGAHTEAFF. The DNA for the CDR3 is TGCAGTGCTAGAGATCGAAGGACAGGGGCGCACACTGAAGCTTTCTTT.

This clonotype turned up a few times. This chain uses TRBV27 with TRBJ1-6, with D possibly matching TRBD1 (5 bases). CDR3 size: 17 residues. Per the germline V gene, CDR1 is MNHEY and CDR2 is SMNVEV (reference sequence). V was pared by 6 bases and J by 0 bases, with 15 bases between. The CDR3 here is CASRTLGRSSYNSPLHF. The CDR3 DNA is TGTGCCAGCAGGACTCTGGGACGGAGCTCCTATAATTCACCCCTCCACTTT.

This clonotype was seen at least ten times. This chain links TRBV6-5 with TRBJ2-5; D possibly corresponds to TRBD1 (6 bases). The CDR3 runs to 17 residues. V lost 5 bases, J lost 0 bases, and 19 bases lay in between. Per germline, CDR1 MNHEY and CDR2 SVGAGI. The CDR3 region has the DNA TGTGCCAGCAGTCCGTACCTGGGGGCCGGGTACCAAGAGACCCAGTACTTC. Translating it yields CASSPYLGAGYQETQYF.

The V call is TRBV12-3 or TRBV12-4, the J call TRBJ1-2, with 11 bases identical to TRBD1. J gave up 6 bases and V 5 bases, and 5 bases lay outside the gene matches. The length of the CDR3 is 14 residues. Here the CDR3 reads CASSLRDRGDGYTF. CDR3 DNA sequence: TGTGCCAGCAGTCTCCGGGACAGGGGGGATGGCTACACCTTC.

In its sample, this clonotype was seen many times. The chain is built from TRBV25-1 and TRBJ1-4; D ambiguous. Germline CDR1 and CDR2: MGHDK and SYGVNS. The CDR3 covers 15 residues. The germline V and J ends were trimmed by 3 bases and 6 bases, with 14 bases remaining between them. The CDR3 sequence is CASSDRRDGYEKLFF. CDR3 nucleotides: TGTGCCAGCAGTGATCGCAGAGACGGGTATGAAAAACTGTTTTTT.

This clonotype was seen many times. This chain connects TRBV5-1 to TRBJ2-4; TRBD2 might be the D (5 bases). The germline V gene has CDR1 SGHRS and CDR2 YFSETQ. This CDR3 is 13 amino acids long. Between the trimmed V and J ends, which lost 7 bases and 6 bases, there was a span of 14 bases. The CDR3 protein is CASGRGGRNIQYF. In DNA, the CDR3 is TGCGCCAGCGGACGGGGTGGGAGAAACATTCAGTACTTC.

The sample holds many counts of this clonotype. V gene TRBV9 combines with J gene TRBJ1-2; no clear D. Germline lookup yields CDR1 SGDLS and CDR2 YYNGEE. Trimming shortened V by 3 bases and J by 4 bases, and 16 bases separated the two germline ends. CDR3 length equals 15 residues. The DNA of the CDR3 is TGTGCCAGCAGCGGTTTTCCCGGGGTTGGCTATGGCTACACCTTC. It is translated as CASSGFPGVGYGYTF.

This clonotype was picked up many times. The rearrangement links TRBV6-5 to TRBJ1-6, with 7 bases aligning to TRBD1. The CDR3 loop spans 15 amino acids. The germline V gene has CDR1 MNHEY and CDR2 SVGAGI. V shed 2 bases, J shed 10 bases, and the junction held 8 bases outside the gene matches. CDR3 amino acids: CASSYRPQGGSPLHF. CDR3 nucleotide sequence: TGTGCCAGCAGTTACCGACCGCAGGGGGGATCACCCCTCCACTTT.

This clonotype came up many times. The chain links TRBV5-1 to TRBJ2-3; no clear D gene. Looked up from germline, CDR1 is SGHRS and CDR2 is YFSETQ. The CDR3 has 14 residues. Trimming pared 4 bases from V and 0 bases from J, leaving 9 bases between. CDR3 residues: CASSPSGSTDTQYF. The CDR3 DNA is TGCGCCAGCAGCCCCAGTGGAAGCACAGATACGCAGTATTTT. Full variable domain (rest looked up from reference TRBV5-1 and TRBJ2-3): KAGVTQTPRYLIKTRGQQVTLSCSPISGHRSVSWYQQTPGQGLQFLFEYFSETQRNKGNFPGRFSGRQFSNSRSEMNVSTLELGDSALYLCASSPSGSTDTQYFGPGTRLTVL.

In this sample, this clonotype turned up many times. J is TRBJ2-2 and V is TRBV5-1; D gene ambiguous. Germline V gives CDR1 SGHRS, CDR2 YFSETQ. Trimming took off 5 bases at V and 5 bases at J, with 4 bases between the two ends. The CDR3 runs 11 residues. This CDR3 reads CASRETGELFF. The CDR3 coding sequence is TGCGCCAGCAGGGAAACCGGGGAGCTGTTTTTT.

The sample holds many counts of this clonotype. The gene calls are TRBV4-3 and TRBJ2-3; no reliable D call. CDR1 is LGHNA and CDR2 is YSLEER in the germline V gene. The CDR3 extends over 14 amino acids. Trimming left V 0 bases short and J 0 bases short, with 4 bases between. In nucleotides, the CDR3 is TGCGCCAGCAGCCAAGATACGAGCACAGATACGCAGTATTTT. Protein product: CASSQDTSTDTQYF.

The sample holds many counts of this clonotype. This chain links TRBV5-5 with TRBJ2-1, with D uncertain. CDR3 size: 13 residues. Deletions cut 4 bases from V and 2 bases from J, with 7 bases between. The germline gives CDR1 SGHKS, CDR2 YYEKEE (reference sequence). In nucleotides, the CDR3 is TGTGCCAGCAGCGTTTTGACCTACAATGAGCAGTTCTTC. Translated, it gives CASSVLTYNEQFF.

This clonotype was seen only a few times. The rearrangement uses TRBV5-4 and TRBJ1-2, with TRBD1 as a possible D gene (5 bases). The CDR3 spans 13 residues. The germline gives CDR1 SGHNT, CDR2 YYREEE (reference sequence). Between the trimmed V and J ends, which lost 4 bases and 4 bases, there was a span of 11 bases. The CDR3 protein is CASSPTAFYGYTF. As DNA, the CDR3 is TGTGCCAGCAGCCCGACAGCTTTCTATGGCTACACCTTC.

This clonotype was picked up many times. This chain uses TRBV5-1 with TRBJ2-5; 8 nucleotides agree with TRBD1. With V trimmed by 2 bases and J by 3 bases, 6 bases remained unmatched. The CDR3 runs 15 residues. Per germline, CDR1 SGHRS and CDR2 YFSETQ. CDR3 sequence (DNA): TGCGCCAGCAGCTTACAGGGGGTGATTGAAGAGACCCAGTACTTC. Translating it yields CASSLQGVIEETQYF. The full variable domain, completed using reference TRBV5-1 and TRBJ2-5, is KAGVTQTPRYLIKTRGQQVTLSCSPISGHRSVSWYQQTPGQGLQFLFEYFSETQRNKGNFPGRFSGRQFSNSRSEMNVSTLELGDSALYLCASSLQGVIEETQYFGPGTRLLVL.

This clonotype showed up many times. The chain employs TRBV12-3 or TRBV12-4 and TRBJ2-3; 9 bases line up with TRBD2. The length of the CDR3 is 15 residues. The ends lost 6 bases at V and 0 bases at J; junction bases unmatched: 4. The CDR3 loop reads CASRLLAGSTDTQYF. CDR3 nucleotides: TGTGCCAGCAGATTACTAGCGGGTAGCACAGATACGCAGTATTTT.

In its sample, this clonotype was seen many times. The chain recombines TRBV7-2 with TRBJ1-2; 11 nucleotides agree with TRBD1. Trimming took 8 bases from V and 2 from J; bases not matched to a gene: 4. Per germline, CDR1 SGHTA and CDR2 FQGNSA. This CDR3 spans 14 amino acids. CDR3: CASFRTGGNYGYTF. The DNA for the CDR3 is TGTGCCAGCTTCCGGACAGGGGGCAACTATGGCTACACCTTC.

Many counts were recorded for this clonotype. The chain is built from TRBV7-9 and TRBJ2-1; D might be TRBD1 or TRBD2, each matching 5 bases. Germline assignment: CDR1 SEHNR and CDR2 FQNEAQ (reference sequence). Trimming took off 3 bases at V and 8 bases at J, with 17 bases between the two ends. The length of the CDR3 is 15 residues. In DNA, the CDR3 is TGTGCCAGCAGCTTGCCGACTCCTGGGGGTGATGAGCAGTTCTTC. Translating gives CASSLPTPGGDEQFF.

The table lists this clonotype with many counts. CDR3 sequence: CASAAGTGDTGELFF. CDR3 nucleotide sequence: TGTGCCAGCGCAGCCGGGACAGGGGACACCGGGGAGCTGTTTTTT. This chain joins TRBV25-1 and TRBJ2-2; TRBD1 agrees at 10 bases. This CDR3 spans 15 amino acids. J was trimmed by 3 bases and V by 8 bases; bases with no gene match: 6. Looked up from germline, CDR1 is MGHDK and CDR2 is SYGVNS.

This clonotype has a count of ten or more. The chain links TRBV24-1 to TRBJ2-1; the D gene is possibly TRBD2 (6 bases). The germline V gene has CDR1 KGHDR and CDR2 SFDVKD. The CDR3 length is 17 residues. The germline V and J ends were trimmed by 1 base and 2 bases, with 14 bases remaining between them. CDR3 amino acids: CATSDFREAGPYNEQFF. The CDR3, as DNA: TGTGCCACCAGTGATTTTAGGGAGGCCGGCCCCTACAATGAGCAGTTCTTC.

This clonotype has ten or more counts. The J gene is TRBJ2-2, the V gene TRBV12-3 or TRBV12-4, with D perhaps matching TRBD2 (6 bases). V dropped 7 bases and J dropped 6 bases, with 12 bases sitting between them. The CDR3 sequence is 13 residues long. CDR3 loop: CASTRREAGELFF. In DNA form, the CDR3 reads TGTGCCAGCACCCGAAGGGAGGCCGGGGAGCTGTTTTTT.

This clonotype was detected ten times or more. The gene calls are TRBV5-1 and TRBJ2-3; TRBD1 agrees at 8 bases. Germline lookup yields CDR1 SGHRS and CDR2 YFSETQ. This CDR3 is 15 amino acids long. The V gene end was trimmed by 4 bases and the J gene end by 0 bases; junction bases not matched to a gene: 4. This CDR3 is CASSNRDRSTDTQYF. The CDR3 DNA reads TGCGCCAGCAGCAACCGGGACAGGAGCACAGATACGCAGTATTTT.

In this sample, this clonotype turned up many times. This CDR3 is CASSLAEAVEAFF. The DNA of the CDR3 is TGCGCCAGCAGCTTGGCCGAAGCAGTTGAAGCTTTCTTT. The chain links TRBV5-1 to TRBJ1-1; D is uncertain. The germline CDR1 and CDR2 sequences are SGHRS and YFSETQ. V lost 0 bases, J lost 7 bases, and 10 bases lay in between. CDR3 length: 13 amino acids.

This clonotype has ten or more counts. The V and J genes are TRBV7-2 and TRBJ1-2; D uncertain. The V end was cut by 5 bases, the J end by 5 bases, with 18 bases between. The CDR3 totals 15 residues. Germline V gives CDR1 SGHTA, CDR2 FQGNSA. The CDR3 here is CASSDAQGPGYGYTF. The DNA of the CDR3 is TGTGCCAGCAGCGACGCCCAAGGCCCCGGGTATGGCTACACCTTC.